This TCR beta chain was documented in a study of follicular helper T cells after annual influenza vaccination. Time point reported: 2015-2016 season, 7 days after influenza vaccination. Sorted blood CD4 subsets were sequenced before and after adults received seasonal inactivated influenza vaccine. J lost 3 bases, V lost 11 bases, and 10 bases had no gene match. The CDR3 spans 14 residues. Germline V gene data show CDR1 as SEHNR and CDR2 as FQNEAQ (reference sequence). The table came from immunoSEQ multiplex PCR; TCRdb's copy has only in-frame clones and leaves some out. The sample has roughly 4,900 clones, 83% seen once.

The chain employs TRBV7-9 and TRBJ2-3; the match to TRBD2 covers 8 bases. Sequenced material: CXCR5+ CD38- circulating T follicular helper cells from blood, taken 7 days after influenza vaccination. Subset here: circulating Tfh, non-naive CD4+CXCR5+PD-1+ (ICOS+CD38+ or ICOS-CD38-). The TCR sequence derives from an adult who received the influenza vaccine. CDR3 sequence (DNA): TGTGCCGCGGCCCTAGCGGGTAGGACAGATACGCAGTATTTT. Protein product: CAAALAGRTDTQYF. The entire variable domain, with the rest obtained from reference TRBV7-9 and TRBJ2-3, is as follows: DTGVSQNPRHKITKRGQNVTFRCDPISEHNRLYWYRQTLGQGPEFLTYFQNEAQLEKSRLLSDRFSAERPKGSFSTLEIQRTEQGDSAMYLCAAALAGRTDTQYFGPGTRLTVL.